The entry below describes one TCR beta chain. This clone is a singleton in its sample. No cognate antigen has been identified for it. The record has no base qualities; no much larger clone is one base away. This sample was included in a study of blood T cell repertoires in COVID-19 (dated by TCRdb to between 2020 and 2021). Broadly, across the study: Samples from collaborators originated in the United States, Italy and Spain and spanned both the acute and convalescent phases of COVID-19. The dataset comprised deeply sampled blood TCRbeta repertoires from subjects exposed to, actively infected with, or recovered from COVID-19. A freely available public database, intended as a resource for researchers studying the immune response to SARS-CoV-2, is where the repertoires were released. Where available, HLA class I and class II types were taken from metadata supplied by the sample provider and were not determined by assay-based typing. The samples were drawn from the first 160 participants of the ongoing ImmuneRACE study and from 950 to 1,500 subjects provided by 6 global collaborators. The sample metadata nearly always contained a de-identified subject ID, COVID-19 status, age in years and sex. The prospective study material was composed of cDNA or gDNA derived from T cells, B-cell-depleted T cells, or PBMCs.

Participants in the prospective study were enrolled through a virtual design, were aged roughly 18 to 100 years, and lived in roughly 25 United States geographic areas. Cohort assignment in the prospective study relied on participant-reported clinical history from a screening survey and a study questionnaire. Recovered participants in ImmuneRACE Cohort 3 were defined as having two consecutive negative NP/OP PCR tests, clearance from a healthcare professional, or resolution of symptoms. In the prospective study, mobile phlebotomists collected whole blood, serum and a nasopharyngeal or oropharyngeal swab from each participant. Prospective study participants could optionally give additional blood draws and questionnaires over an approximately two-month period. Blood samples from the prospective study were shipped frozen or at room temperature prior to DNA extraction. Results and caveats for the whole study, not just this receptor: How much clinical and demographic metadata was included differed by source and by participant, and the metadata was provided uncurated.

The immunoSEQ Assay, a bias-controlled multiplex PCR, was used to amplify TCRbeta CDR3 regions from genomic DNA. The authors' pipeline ran thus. Within the assay, amplification of reference gene primers was used to estimate how many nucleated cells each sample contained. To quantify the absolute abundance of each unique TCRbeta CDR3 rearrangement, sequence reads were collapsed and filtered. Productive Simpson clonality was computed per sample as the square root of Simpson's diversity index over productive rearrangements. Entries here come from immuneACCESS through TCRdb and include only in-frame sequences with V and J called. Some clones fail to appear in such tables; in the studies checked, an unresolved V gene covers under half of the shortfall, and the cause of the remainder is unknown. D and trimming were read from the DNA, whereas the V and J calls and clone size are those reported in that table. Within this sample are about 220,000 clones, with 70% to 85% of them counted one time only. The top ten constitute more than 3% of the sample.

This receptor was obtained from an older woman who had recovered from COVID-19. Sequencing used PBMCs or T cells enriched from blood (not recorded which).

Here is the DNA: TGTGCCAGCAGTTACTCACTGGGGGCTGAAGAGCAGTACTTC. It specifies CASSYSLGAEEQYF. Here the chain combines TRBV6-5 and TRBJ2-7; TRBD1 is a possible D gene, resting on 6 matching bases. The CDR3 has 14 amino acids, counting the end cysteine and phenylalanine. Of all the DNA, just the CDR3 is kept, 42 bases in frame from base 1. V is clipped by 0 bases and J by 7 bases, and the sequence between their germline boundaries is 13 bases long. CDR1 and CDR2 are read off the germline V gene as MNHEY and SVGAGI.